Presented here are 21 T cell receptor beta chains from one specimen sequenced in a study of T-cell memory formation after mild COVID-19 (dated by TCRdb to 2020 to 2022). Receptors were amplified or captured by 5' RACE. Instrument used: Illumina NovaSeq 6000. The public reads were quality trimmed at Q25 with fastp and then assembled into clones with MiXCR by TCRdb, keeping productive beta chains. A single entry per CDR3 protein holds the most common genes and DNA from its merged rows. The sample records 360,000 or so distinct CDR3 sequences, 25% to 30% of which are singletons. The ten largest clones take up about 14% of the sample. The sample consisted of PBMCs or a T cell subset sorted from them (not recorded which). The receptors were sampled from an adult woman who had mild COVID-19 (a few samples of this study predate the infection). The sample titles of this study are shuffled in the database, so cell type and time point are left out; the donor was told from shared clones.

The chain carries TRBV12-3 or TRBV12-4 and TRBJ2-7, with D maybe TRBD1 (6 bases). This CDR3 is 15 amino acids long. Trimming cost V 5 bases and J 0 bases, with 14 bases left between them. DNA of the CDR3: TGTGCCAGCAGTCCCAGGGGCTCGTCCTCCTACGAGCAGTACTTC. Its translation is CASSPRGSSSYEQYF.

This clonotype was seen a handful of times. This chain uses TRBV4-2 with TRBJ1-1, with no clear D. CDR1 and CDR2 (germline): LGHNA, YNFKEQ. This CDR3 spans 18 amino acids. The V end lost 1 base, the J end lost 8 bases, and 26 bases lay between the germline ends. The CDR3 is CASSQGLSGDIGRYEAFF. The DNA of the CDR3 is TGTGCCAGCAGCCAAGGGCTGTCAGGTGATATCGGGAGATACGAAGCTTTCTTT.

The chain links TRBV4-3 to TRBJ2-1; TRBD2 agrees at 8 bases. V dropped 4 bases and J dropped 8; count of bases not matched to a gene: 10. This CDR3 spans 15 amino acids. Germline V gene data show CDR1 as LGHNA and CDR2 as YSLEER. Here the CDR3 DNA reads TGCGCCAGCAGCCGCGGGACTAGTAGTATGGATGAGCAGTTCTTC. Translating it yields CASSRGTSSMDEQFF.

CDR3 sequence reads: CASSLGLRNTGELFF. Here the CDR3 DNA reads TGTGCCAGCAGCCTAGGACTTAGGAACACCGGGGAGCTGTTTTTT. The gene calls are TRBV7-2 and TRBJ2-2, with D perhaps matching TRBD2 (5 bases). The germline CDR1 and CDR2 sequences are SGHTA and FQGNSA. The CDR3 has 15 amino acids. Trimming took off 5 bases at V and 1 base at J, with 11 bases between the two ends.

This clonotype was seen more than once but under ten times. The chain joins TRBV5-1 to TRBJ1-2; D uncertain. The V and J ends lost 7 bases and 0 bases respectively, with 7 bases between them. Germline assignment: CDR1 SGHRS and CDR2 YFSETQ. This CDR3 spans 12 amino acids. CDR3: CASASSNYGYTF. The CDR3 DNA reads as TGCGCCAGCGCGTCATCTAACTATGGCTACACCTTC.

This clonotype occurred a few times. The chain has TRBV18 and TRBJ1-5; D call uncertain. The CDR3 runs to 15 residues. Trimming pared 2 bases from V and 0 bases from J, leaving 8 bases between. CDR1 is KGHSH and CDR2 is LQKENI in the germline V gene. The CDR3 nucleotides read TGTGCCAGCTCACCATCCAGTAATAGCAATCAGCCCCAGCATTTT. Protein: CASSPSSNSNQPQHF.

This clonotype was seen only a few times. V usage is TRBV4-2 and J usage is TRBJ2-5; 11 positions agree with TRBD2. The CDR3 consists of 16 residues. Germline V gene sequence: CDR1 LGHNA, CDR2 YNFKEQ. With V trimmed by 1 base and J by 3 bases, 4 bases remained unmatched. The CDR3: CASSQGELAGEETQYF. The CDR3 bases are TGTGCCAGCAGCCAAGGAGAACTAGCGGGAGAAGAGACCCAGTACTTC.

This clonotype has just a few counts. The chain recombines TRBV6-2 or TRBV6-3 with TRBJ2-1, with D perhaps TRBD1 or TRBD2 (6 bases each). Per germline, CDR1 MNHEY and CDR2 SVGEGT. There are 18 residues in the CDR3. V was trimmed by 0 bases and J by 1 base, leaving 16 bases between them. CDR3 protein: CASSYSRGDLPSYNEQFF. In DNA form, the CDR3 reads TGTGCCAGCAGTTACTCGAGGGGGGACTTGCCGTCCTACAATGAGCAGTTCTTC.

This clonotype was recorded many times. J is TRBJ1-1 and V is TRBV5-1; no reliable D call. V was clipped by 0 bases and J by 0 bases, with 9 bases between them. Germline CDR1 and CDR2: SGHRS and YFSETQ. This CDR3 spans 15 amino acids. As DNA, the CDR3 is TGCGCCAGCAGCTTGGGAGGCAGGTTGAACACTGAAGCTTTCTTT. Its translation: CASSLGGRLNTEAFF.

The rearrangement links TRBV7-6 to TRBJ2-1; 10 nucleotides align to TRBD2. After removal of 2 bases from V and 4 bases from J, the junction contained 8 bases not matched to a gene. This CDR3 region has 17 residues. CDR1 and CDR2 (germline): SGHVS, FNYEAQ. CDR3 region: CASSLSAGGPGYNEQFF. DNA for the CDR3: TGTGCCAGCAGCTTATCAGCGGGGGGGCCTGGGTACAATGAGCAGTTCTTC.

DNA for the CDR3: TGTGCCATCAGTGCCGCCGGGACAGAGACTGGAAACACCATATATTTT. Amino acid sequence: CAISAAGTETGNTIYF. The chain has TRBV10-3 and TRBJ1-3; 7 bases agree with TRBD1. J was trimmed by 2 bases and V by 4 bases; bases with no gene match: 8. The germline V gene encodes CDR1 ENHRY and CDR2 SYGVKD. The CDR3 consists of 16 residues.

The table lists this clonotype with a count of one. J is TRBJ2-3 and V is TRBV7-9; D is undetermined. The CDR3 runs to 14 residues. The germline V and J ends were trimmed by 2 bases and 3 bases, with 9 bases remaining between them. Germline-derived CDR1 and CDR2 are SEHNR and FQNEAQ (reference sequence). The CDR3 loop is CASSLPQLTDTQYF. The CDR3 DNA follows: TGTGCCAGCAGCTTACCACAGCTAACAGATACGCAGTATTTT.

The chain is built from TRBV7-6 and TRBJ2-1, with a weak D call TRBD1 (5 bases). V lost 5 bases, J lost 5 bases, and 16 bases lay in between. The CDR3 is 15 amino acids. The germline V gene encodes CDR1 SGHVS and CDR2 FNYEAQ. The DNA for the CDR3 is TGTGCCAGCAGCCGACAGTCGGCCCCTGACAATGAGCAGTTCTTC. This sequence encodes CASSRQSAPDNEQFF.

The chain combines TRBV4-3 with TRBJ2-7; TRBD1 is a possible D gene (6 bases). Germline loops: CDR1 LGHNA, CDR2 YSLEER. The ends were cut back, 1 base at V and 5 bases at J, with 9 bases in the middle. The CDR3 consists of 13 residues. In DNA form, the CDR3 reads TGCGCCAGCAGCCAAGGAAGGGGGAACGAGCAGTACTTC. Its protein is CASSQGRGNEQYF.

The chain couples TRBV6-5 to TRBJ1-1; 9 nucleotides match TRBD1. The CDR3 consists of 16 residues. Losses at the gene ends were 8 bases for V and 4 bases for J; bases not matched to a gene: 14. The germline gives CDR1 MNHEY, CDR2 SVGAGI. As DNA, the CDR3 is TGTGCCAGCGCGCGGCTTGGAGGACAGGGGCCCACTGAAGCTTTCTTT. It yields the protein CASARLGGQGPTEAFF.

The CDR3 DNA follows: TGTGCCAGCGGACTAGCGGTCTACGAGCAGTACTTC. This translates into CASGLAVYEQYF. The chain employs TRBV6-2 or TRBV6-3 and TRBJ2-7; 10 bases match TRBD2. Germline V gene data show CDR1 as MNHEY and CDR2 as SVGEGT. The ends lost 8 bases at V and 3 bases at J; junction bases unmatched: 1. This CDR3 has 12 residues.

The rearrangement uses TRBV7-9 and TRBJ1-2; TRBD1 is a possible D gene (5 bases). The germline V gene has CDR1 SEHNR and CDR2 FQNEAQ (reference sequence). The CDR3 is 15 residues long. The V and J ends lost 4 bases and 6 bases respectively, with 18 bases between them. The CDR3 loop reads CASSWPLNQGDGYTF. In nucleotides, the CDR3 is TGTGCCAGCAGCTGGCCCCTTAACCAGGGTGATGGCTACACCTTC.

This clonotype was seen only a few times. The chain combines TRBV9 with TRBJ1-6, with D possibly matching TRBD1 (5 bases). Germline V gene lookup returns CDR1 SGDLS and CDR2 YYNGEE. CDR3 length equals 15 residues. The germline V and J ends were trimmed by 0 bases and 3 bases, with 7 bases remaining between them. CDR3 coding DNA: TGTGCCAGCAGCGTAGCTGGGGGCTATAATTCACCCCTCCACTTT. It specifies CASSVAGGYNSPLHF.

The CDR3 DNA follows: TGCGCCAGCAGCCGCACAGGGGACGAGGAGACCCAGTACTTC. It is translated as CASSRTGDEETQYF. This chain uses TRBV5-1 with TRBJ2-5, with 7 bases matching TRBD1. The length of the CDR3 is 14 residues. Germline V lookup: CDR1 SGHRS, CDR2 YFSETQ. V gave up 4 bases and J gave up 5 bases; unmatched junction bases: 8. The full variable domain, with the rest looked up from reference TRBV5-1 and TRBJ2-5, is KAGVTQTPRYLIKTRGQQVTLSCSPISGHRSVSWYQQTPGQGLQFLFEYFSETQRNKGNFPGRFSGRQFSNSRSEMNVSTLELGDSALYLCASSRTGDEETQYFGPGTRLLVL.

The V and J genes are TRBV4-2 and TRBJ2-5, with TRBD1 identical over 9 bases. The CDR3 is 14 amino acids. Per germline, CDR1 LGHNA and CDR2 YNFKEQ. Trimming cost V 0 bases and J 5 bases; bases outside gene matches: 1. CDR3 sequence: CASSQEGTGETQYF. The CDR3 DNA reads TGTGCCAGCAGCCAAGAGGGGACAGGGGAGACCCAGTACTTC.

The CDR3 coding sequence is TGTGCCAGCAGTTTTGGCCTGGACAGGGTCAACACTGAAGCTTTCTTT. As protein: CASSFGLDRVNTEAFF. The chain couples TRBV12-3 or TRBV12-4 to TRBJ1-1, with 8 nucleotides matching TRBD1. Trimming at V came to 3 bases and at J to 2 bases, leaving 8 bases not matched to a gene. The CDR3 loop spans 16 amino acids.